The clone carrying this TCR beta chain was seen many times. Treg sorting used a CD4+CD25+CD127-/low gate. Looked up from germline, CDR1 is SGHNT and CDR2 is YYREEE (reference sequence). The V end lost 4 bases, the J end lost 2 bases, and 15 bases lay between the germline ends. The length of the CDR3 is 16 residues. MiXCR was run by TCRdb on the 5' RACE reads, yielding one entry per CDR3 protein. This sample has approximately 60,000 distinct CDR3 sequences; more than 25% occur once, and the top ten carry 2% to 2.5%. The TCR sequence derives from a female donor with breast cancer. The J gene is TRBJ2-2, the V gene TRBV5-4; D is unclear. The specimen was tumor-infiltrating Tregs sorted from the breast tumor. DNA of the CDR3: TGTGCCAGCAGCCACGTGGGCCAGATAAACACCGGGGAGCTGTTTTTT. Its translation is CASSHVGQINTGELFF.